This T cell receptor beta chain was sequenced during a study of shared T cell receptors in the human thymus. The CDR3 has 17 residues. Germline V gives CDR1 LNHDA, CDR2 SQIVND (reference sequence). V was clipped by 7 bases and J by 3 bases; unmatched bases: 17. TCRdb's copy holds only in-frame clones and misses some; the assay was immunoSEQ multiplex PCR. The sample carries 550,000 to 800,000 clones, 70% to 90% recorded once. These sequences were also reported in another study, on human thymus T cells. That source notes: Resections from corrective heart surgery supplied the thymus tissue.

Sequenced material: thymocytes. V usage is TRBV19 and J usage is TRBJ1-1, with TRBD1 identical over 7 bases. The sequence was collected from a girl under three years old with a congenital heart defect. The CDR3 sequence is CASKKGGHRQGDTEAFF. The CDR3 nucleotides read TGTGCCAGTAAAAAAGGGGGCCATCGACAGGGCGACACTGAAGCTTTCTTT.